The clone carrying this TCR beta chain came up a few times. The length of the CDR3 is 14 residues. Trimming removed 0 bases at V and 7 bases at J, with 13 bases between. Germline-derived CDR1 and CDR2 are DFQATT and SNEGSKA (reference sequence). The sample originates from a study of blood T cells in healthy people across ages. Total RNA extracted from each sample amounted to at least 6 micrograms. The second PCR ran about 6 to 11 cycles with a sample-barcoded 5' primer and J-beta primers. From the 5' RACE reads, TCRdb called clonotypes with MiXCR, one entry per CDR3 protein. This table holds around 710,000 distinct CDR3 sequences, roughly 43% found once.

The source material was blood. This receptor was identified in a woman aged 55-69 years in good health. This rearrangement joins TRBV20-1 to TRBJ1-5; D remains ambiguous. CDR3 coding DNA: TGCAGTGCTAGAGATTTCCCCTTGGCCCAGCCCCAGCATTTT. This translates into CSARDFPLAQPQHF.